Sequencing of this TCR beta chain was carried out in a study of T cells in Graves' hyperthyroidism and ophthalmopathy. Overall study context: Peripheral blood was secured at the point of initial diagnosis, before any treatment.

RNA transcripts served as the template for amplifying TCR beta CDR3 regions. The HTBI primer set served for first-round RT-PCR of the TCR CDR3. One entry per CDR3 protein, called by TCRdb with MiXCR from the multiplex PCR reads. The sample contains approximately 600,000 distinct CDR3 sequences, 15% to 20% of which appear only once. Researchers defined stable Graves' hyperthyroidism as no ophthalmopathy progression within 18 months. This clonotype has a count of ten or more. Its antigen remains unidentified. Notes on the study in general: Ophthalmopathy was predicted by the model a median of roughly 6.6 months ahead of onset.

Sequenced sample: blood. The sequence was collected from a woman in her thirties with Graves' hyperthyroidism.

This chain's CDR3 is CASSPENTGELFF. In nucleotides, the CDR3 is TGTGCCAGCAGCCCAGAGAACACCGGGGAGCTGTTTTTT. This sequence joins TRBV7-9 and TRBJ2-2; no definite D call. Germline V gene data show CDR1 as SEHNR and CDR2 as FQNEAQ (reference sequence). This CDR3 region has 13 residues. V lost 5 bases and J 1 base, leaving 5 bases between the germline ends.